The rows below give T cell receptor beta chains drawn from one sample of a study of breast tumors, draining lymph nodes, adjacent tissues. TCRdb used MiXCR to reprocess the multiplex PCR reads, holding one entry per CDR3 protein. Of some 83,000 distinct CDR3 sequences in the sample, roughly a fifth were seen once. The specimen sequenced was axillary lymph node tissue. Receptor source: a female donor with breast cancer. Some clones in this sample may be carry-over from other donors' samples. Both conserved end residues are part of each CDR3. Fields, in order: D gene, V gene, J gene, clone size, CDR3 protein, CDR3 DNA. A D gene is named only where the DNA matches it firmly. Clone size is stated in some rows and not others, as once, few, many or a class when expanded.

>.|TRBV15|TRBJ2-4|.
CATSSGPGISKNIQYF
TGTGCCACCAGCAGTGGGCCAGGGATCTCCAAAAACATTCAGTACTTC
>.|TRBV19|TRBJ2-3|many
CASSISSGYFTDTQYF
TGTGCCAGTAGTATCTCCAGCGGATACTTCACAGATACGCAGTATTTT
>.|TRBV6-1|TRBJ1-5|many
CASSSTQGQPQHF
TGTGCCAGCAGTAGCACTCAGGGGCAGCCCCAGCATTTT
>.|TRBV6-5|TRBJ2-5|few
CASSTSPGPQETQYF
TGTGCCAGCAGCACGTCTCCGGGACCCCAAGAGACCCAGTACTTC
>.|TRBV4-1|TRBJ1-2|many
CASSQDIGYGYTF
TGCGCCAGCAGCCAAGATATTGGCTATGGCTACACCTTC
>.|TRBV29-1|TRBJ2-5|many
CSVGPAETQYF
TGCAGCGTGGGGCCCGCTGAGACCCAGTACTTC
>.|TRBV7-2|TRBJ2-3|many
CASSGLLTDTQYF
TGTGCCAGCAGCGGTCTCCTCACAGATACGCAGTATTTT
>TRBD1|TRBV6-5|TRBJ1-5|many
CASRPSTGGNQPQHF
TGTGCCAGCAGACCATCGACAGGGGGGAATCAGCCCCAGCATTTT
>.|TRBV5-4|TRBJ2-1|many
CASSLDVADYNEQFF
TGTGCCAGCAGCTTGGATGTGGCGGACTACAATGAGCAGTTCTTC
>.|TRBV11-3|TRBJ2-4|few
CASSLGVVAKNIQYF
TGTGCCAGCAGCTTAGGCGTAGTAGCCAAAAACATTCAGTACTTC
>TRBD1|TRBV25-1|TRBJ2-7|many
CASSDISGTGFYEQYF
TGTGCCAGCAGTGATATCTCCGGGACAGGGTTCTACGAGCAGTACTTC
>.|TRBV6-1|TRBJ1-2|many
CASSRTVYGYTF
TGTGCTAGCAGCCGGACAGTCTATGGCTACACCTTC
>.|TRBV7-8|TRBJ2-2|many
CASSLLAQNTGELFF
TGTGCCAGCAGCTTGCTAGCGCAAAACACCGGGGAGCTGTTTTTT
>TRBD1|TRBV6-5|TRBJ1-2|many
CASSYSVQGRYGYTF
TGTGCCAGCAGTTACTCTGTACAGGGGCGCTATGGCTACACCTTC
>.|TRBV20-1|TRBJ1-5|many
CSAVDSHNQPQHF
TGCAGTGCCGTCGACAGCCACAATCAGCCCCAGCATTTT
>TRBD2|TRBV11-2|TRBJ2-7|many
CASSSSGWREVYEQYF
TGTGCCAGCAGCTCAAGCGGGTGGCGGGAGGTCTACGAGCAGTACTTC
>TRBD1|TRBV18|TRBJ2-5|.
CASSWDSKETQYF
TGTGCCAGCTCCTGGGACAGTAAAGAGACCCAGTACTTC
>TRBD2|TRBV20-1|TRBJ2-3|many
CSALRTSGSSDTQYF
TGCAGTGCCCTGCGGACTAGCGGGAGTTCAGATACGCAGTATTTT
>.|TRBV12-3/TRBV12-4|TRBJ2-7|many
CASSFGPGSNEQYF
TGTGCCAGCAGTTTCGGGCCAGGTAGTAACGAGCAGTACTTC
>.|TRBV11-2|TRBJ1-5|many
CASSLDLEVQPQHF
TGTGCCAGCAGCTTAGATCTAGAGGTTCAGCCCCAGCATTTT
>.|TRBV27|TRBJ1-4|.
CASSQIMSRTNEKLFF
TGTGCCAGCAGCCAAATTATGTCCAGGACTAATGAAAAACTGTTTTTT
>TRBD2|TRBV20-1|TRBJ2-7|many
CSASSGSNEQYF
TGCAGTGCTTCTAGCGGGAGCAACGAGCAGTACTTC